Listed below are T cell receptor beta chains from one sample, sequenced in a study of beta chain features in type 1 diabetes. Clones were sequenced by immunoSEQ multiplex PCR, and TCRdb holds only the in-frame ones, with some missing. The sample holds about 900,000 clones, 15% to 20% seen once. The material sequenced was naive CD4+ T cells from blood. The receptor source for this set is a woman younger than 35 in good health. CDR3s include the opening cysteine and the closing phenylalanine or tryptophan. D genes are given only for firm matches. Expanded clones get a size class; other rows say once, few or many, or leave the size out.

V gene: TRBV20-1
D gene: .
clone size: few
J gene: TRBJ2-4
CDR3 protein: CSARPAEIQYF
CDR3 DNA: TGCAGTGCCAGACCCGCGGAGATTCAGTACTTC

V gene: TRBV5-1
D gene: .
clone size: .
J gene: TRBJ2-4
CDR3 protein: CASSTGAVSQNIQYF
CDR3 DNA: TGCGCCAGCAGCACCGGGGCAGTATCCCAGAACATTCAGTACTTC

V gene: TRBV7-9
D gene: .
clone size: few
J gene: TRBJ1-5
CDR3 protein: CASSSGTDSNQPQHF
CDR3 DNA: TGTGCCAGCAGCTCCGGGACCGATAGCAATCAGCCCCAGCATTTT

V gene: TRBV28
D gene: .
clone size: .
J gene: TRBJ1-2
CDR3 protein: CASRKAGTNYGYTF
CDR3 DNA: TGTGCCAGCAGAAAGGCCGGGACCAACTATGGCTACACCTTC

V gene: TRBV9
D gene: TRBD2
clone size: .
J gene: TRBJ2-1
CDR3 protein: CASSPTSGNYNEQFF
CDR3 DNA: TGTGCCAGCAGCCCAACTAGCGGAAATTACAATGAGCAGTTCTTC

V gene: TRBV6-4
D gene: TRBD1
clone size: .
J gene: TRBJ1-1
CDR3 protein: CASSANRGTEAFF
CDR3 DNA: TGTGCCAGCAGTGCCAACAGGGGAACTGAAGCTTTCTTT

V gene: TRBV29-1
D gene: .
clone size: .
J gene: TRBJ1-1
CDR3 protein: CSVRTALNTEAFF
CDR3 DNA: TGCAGCGTGCGGACAGCCTTGAACACTGAAGCTTTCTTT

V gene: TRBV7-2
D gene: TRBD1
clone size: .
J gene: TRBJ2-4
CDR3 protein: CASSLVGTGGRGNIQYF
CDR3 DNA: TGTGCCAGCAGCTTAGTAGGGACAGGGGGCAGGGGAAACATTCAGTACTTC

V gene: TRBV28
D gene: .
clone size: .
J gene: TRBJ2-7
CDR3 protein: CAIMGAGEGYEQYF
CDR3 DNA: TGTGCCATCATGGGGGCGGGAGAGGGCTACGAGCAGTACTTC

V gene: TRBV7-8
D gene: .
clone size: few
J gene: TRBJ2-3
CDR3 protein: CASSLAGQGGDTQYF
CDR3 DNA: TGTGCCAGCAGCTTAGCGGGGCAGGGGGGAGATACGCAGTATTTT

V gene: TRBV5-4
D gene: TRBD2
clone size: .
J gene: TRBJ2-3
CDR3 protein: CASSSLAGYTDTQYF
CDR3 DNA: TGTGCCAGCAGCTCACTAGCGGGTTACACAGATACGCAGTATTTT

V gene: TRBV19
D gene: .
clone size: .
J gene: TRBJ1-5
CDR3 protein: CASSIDPRGLWQPQHF
CDR3 DNA: TGTGCCAGTAGTATTGACCCCAGGGGACTGTGGCAGCCCCAGCATTTT

V gene: TRBV15
D gene: TRBD2
clone size: few
J gene: TRBJ2-1
CDR3 protein: CATGPGLAGNNEQFF
CDR3 DNA: TGTGCCACGGGACCGGGACTAGCGGGAAACAATGAGCAGTTCTTC

V gene: TRBV9
D gene: .
clone size: few
J gene: TRBJ2-1
CDR3 protein: CASSVSGSSYNEQFF
CDR3 DNA: TGTGCCAGCAGCGTTTCTGGGAGCTCCTACAATGAGCAGTTCTTC

V gene: TRBV28
D gene: TRBD1
clone size: .
J gene: TRBJ2-7
CDR3 protein: CATYGTENIYEQYF
CDR3 DNA: TGTGCCACCTACGGGACAGAAAATATCTACGAGCAGTACTTC

V gene: TRBV5-1
D gene: TRBD2
clone size: .
J gene: TRBJ2-5
CDR3 protein: CASSLSGLAGSGEQYF
CDR3 DNA: TGCGCCAGCAGCTTGTCCGGCCTAGCGGGGTCTGGAGAGCAGTACTTC

V gene: TRBV5-5
D gene: .
clone size: few
J gene: TRBJ2-6
CDR3 protein: CASSGPTDPLSGANVLTF
CDR3 DNA: TGTGCCAGCAGCGGACCGACAGATCCTTTGTCCGGGGCCAACGTCCTGACTTTC

V gene: TRBV27
D gene: TRBD2
clone size: few
J gene: TRBJ2-1
CDR3 protein: CASSSKTSGRSDEQFF
CDR3 DNA: TGTGCCAGCAGTTCCAAGACTAGCGGGAGGTCAGATGAGCAGTTCTTC

V gene: TRBV4-2
D gene: TRBD2
clone size: few
J gene: TRBJ2-5
CDR3 protein: CASSQPTGLAGISETQYF
CDR3 DNA: TGTGCCAGCAGCCAACCCACGGGACTAGCGGGAATTTCAGAGACCCAGTACTTC

V gene: TRBV5-4
D gene: .
clone size: few
J gene: TRBJ1-3
CDR3 protein: CASSPQNSGNTIYF
CDR3 DNA: TGTGCCAGCAGCCCTCAGAACTCTGGAAACACCATATATTTT